Below are 7 T cell receptor beta chains sequenced from a single sample in a study of blood T cell repertoires in COVID-19. Clones were read by immunoSEQ multiplex PCR, and TCRdb kept only the in-frame ones, dropping some. This table holds about 370,000 clones, more than 70% found once. Material for sequencing was peripheral blood. These TCRs come from a woman under 40 with COVID-19, enrolled during active disease.

The rearrangement links TRBV14 to TRBJ2-2; no clear D gene. The CDR3 has 15 residues. The germline V gene encodes CDR1 SGHDN and CDR2 FVKESK. V shed 0 bases and J shed 4 bases, with 9 bases lying between them. The CDR3, as DNA: TGTGCCAGCAGCCAAGACAGGATTCCCACCGGGGAGCTGTTTTTT. It is translated as CASSQDRIPTGELFF. Filled out from reference TRBV14 and TRBJ2-2, the complete variable domain reads EAGVTQFPSHSVIEKGQTVTLRCDPISGHDNLYWYRRVMGKEIKFLLHFVKESKQDESGMPNNRFLAERTGGTYSTLKVQPAELEDSGVYFCASSQDRIPTGELFFGEGSRLTVL.

This sequence joins TRBV5-6 and TRBJ1-1, with a weak D call TRBD1 (5 bases). Per germline, CDR1 SGHDT and CDR2 YYEEEE. The CDR3 length is 16 residues. V was pared by 6 bases and J by 3 bases, with 21 bases between. CDR3 coding DNA: TGTGCCAGCACCAGGATGGGGGAGGGGAGGGACACTGAAGCTTTCTTT. It encodes CASTRMGEGRDTEAFF.

The chain carries TRBV24-1 and TRBJ2-1, with D perhaps matching TRBD1 (7 bases). Trimming removed 6 bases at V and 2 bases at J, with 13 bases between. In germline, CDR1 is KGHDR, CDR2 SFDVKD. The CDR3 is 15 residues long. CDR3 bases: TGTGCCACCAGTTACCAGGGGGGAACCTACAATGAGCAGTTCTTC. This encodes CATSYQGGTYNEQFF.

This chain connects TRBV6-5 to TRBJ1-4; D gene uncertain. There are 15 residues in the CDR3. Per germline, CDR1 MNHEY and CDR2 SVGAGI. V was shortened by 6 bases and J by 0 bases, with 11 bases between the two germline ends. This CDR3 is CASRSKETTNEKLFF. CDR3 DNA sequence: TGTGCCAGCAGGTCAAAGGAGACAACTAATGAAAAACTGTTTTTT.

The chain employs TRBV9 and TRBJ2-7; tentatively, D is TRBD2 (5 bases). Germline V gene lookup returns CDR1 SGDLS and CDR2 YYNGEE. Between the trimmed V and J ends, which lost 0 bases and 7 bases, there was a span of 11 bases. The CDR3 has 13 residues. The CDR3 loop is CASSVASRDEQYF. The CDR3 DNA sequence: TGTGCCAGCAGCGTAGCTAGTCGGGATGAGCAGTACTTC.

The chain has TRBV2 and TRBJ1-6, with a possible D match to TRBD1 (6 bases). Trimming left V 4 bases short and J 7 bases short, with 11 bases between. CDR1 is SNHLY, CDR2 FYNNEI, per germline. The CDR3 extends over 14 amino acids. CDR3 nucleotide sequence: TGTGCCAGCAGTGTTGGCCAGGGGAATTCACCCCTCCACTTT. This encodes CASSVGQGNSPLHF.

This clone occurred once. The chain combines TRBV6-2 or TRBV6-3 with TRBJ2-1; tentatively, D is TRBD1 (6 bases). Germline CDR1 is MNHEY and CDR2 is SVGEGT. V lost 5 bases, J lost 3 bases, and 14 bases lay in between. The length of the CDR3 is 15 residues. Here the CDR3 reads CASSRTGTGYNEQFF. In DNA form, the CDR3 reads TGTGCCAGCAGTCGAACAGGGACGGGCTACAATGAGCAGTTCTTC.